Below are 12 T cell receptor beta chains sequenced from a single sample in a study of T cells in Graves' hyperthyroidism and ophthalmopathy. From RNA transcripts, TCR beta CDR3 regions were amplified. In the first-round RT-PCR of the TCR CDR3, the HTBI primer set was used. TCRdb reanalysed the multiplex PCR reads using MiXCR and keeps one entry per CDR3 protein. Of some 700,000 distinct CDR3 sequences listed, roughly a sixth are singletons. Material: blood. These receptors all come from a man aged 50 to 60 with Graves' hyperthyroidism.

This clonotype has a handful of counts. The chain is built from TRBV30 and TRBJ2-7, with 8 bases matching TRBD2. Germline CDR1 and CDR2: GTSNPN and SVGIG (reference sequence). The CDR3 consists of 12 residues. With 8 bases clipped from V and 0 bases from J, the junction kept 3 bases outside the gene matches. The CDR3: CAALADSYEQYF. The CDR3 bases are TGTGCCGCACTAGCGGACTCCTACGAGCAGTACTTC.

The chain carries TRBV6-1 and TRBJ1-4; 10 bases map to TRBD1. The germline V gene encodes CDR1 MNHNS and CDR2 SASEGT. CDR3 length: 14 residues. V lost 6 bases and J lost 8; bases outside the gene matches: 6. CDR3 bases: TGTGCCAGCAGACAGGGACAGGGGCGGGAAAAACTGTTTTTT. Protein: CASRQGQGREKLFF.

There are many counts of this clonotype. This rearrangement joins TRBV28 to TRBJ2-7; D remains ambiguous. V dropped 8 bases and J dropped 2 bases, with 7 bases sitting between them. The CDR3 loop spans 11 amino acids. The germline V gene has CDR1 MDHEN and CDR2 SYDVKM. This chain's CDR3 is CASLGPYEQYF. The CDR3 DNA sequence: TGTGCCAGCCTAGGGCCCTACGAGCAGTACTTC.

As for this clonotype: Just one base apart from a much larger clone, this may be a read error. The chain employs TRBV27 and TRBJ2-7; TRBD1 matches 11 bases. Trimming removed 2 bases from V and 5 bases from J; junction bases left unmatched: 5. Germline-derived CDR1 and CDR2 are MNHEY and SMNVEV (reference sequence). This CDR3 spans 15 amino acids. For the CDR3, the DNA is TGTGCCAGCAGTTTACTCGGACAGGGGGCAGACGAGCAGTACTTC. Its protein is CASSLLGQGADEQYF.

The sample holds many counts of this clonotype. The J gene is TRBJ1-1, the V gene TRBV6-5; D gene unclear. Trimming cost V 2 bases and J 1 base, with 8 bases left between them. CDR1 MNHEY and CDR2 SVGAGI come from the germline V gene. CDR3 length: 14 residues. The CDR3 bases are TGTGCCAGCAGTTACGAAGACACGAACACTGAAGCTTTCTTT. This translates into CASSYEDTNTEAFF.

The chain recombines TRBV30 with TRBJ2-7, with D perhaps given as TRBD1 or TRBD2 (6 bases each). V lost 5 bases and J 2 bases, leaving 16 bases between the germline ends. Germline assignment: CDR1 GTSNPN and CDR2 SVGIG (reference sequence). This CDR3 has 14 residues. The CDR3 sequence is CAWGGYRAPYEQYF. The CDR3 DNA follows: TGTGCCTGGGGGGGGTACAGGGCCCCCTACGAGCAGTACTTC.

The chain is built from TRBV18 and TRBJ2-3; 10 bases agree with TRBD2. This CDR3 comprises 16 residues. Germline trimming cut 3 bases from V and 4 bases from J; bases unmatched to any gene: 7. Looked up from germline, CDR1 is KGHSH and CDR2 is LQKENI. The CDR3 here is CASSPEASGSPDTQYF. Here the CDR3 DNA reads TGTGCCAGCTCACCGGAGGCTAGCGGGAGTCCAGATACGCAGTATTTT.

In this sample, this clonotype turned up many times. The chain couples TRBV12-3 or TRBV12-4 to TRBJ2-2; D is uncertain. V lost 2 bases and J 3 bases, leaving 7 bases between the germline ends. The CDR3 has 14 amino acids. The CDR3 protein is CASSLQDYTGELFF. CDR3 sequence (DNA): TGTGCCAGCAGTTTACAAGACTACACCGGGGAGCTGTTTTTT.

This clonotype came up many times. The chain links TRBV27 to TRBJ2-1; TRBD2 agrees at 8 bases. CDR3 length equals 15 residues. CDR1 and CDR2 from the germline V gene are MNHEY and SMNVEV (reference sequence). V was pared by 3 bases and J by 2 bases, with 3 bases of the junction left unmatched. The CDR3 protein is CASSFSGNTYNEQFF. The DNA for the CDR3 is TGTGCCAGCAGTTTTAGCGGGAATACCTACAATGAGCAGTTCTTC.

The rearrangement uses TRBV27 and TRBJ1-6, with D possibly being TRBD1 (6 bases). The CDR3 has 14 residues. Looked up from germline, CDR1 is MNHEY and CDR2 is SMNVEV (reference sequence). V dropped 4 bases and J dropped 10 bases, with 14 bases sitting between them. The CDR3 here is CASSWTERGSPLHF. The DNA of the CDR3 is TGTGCCAGCAGTTGGACAGAGAGGGGGTCACCCCTCCACTTT.

The rearrangement joins TRBV18 to TRBJ2-7; 13 bases match TRBD2. The CDR3 loop spans 16 amino acids. V gave up 6 bases and J gave up 3 bases; unmatched junction bases: 8. Germline V gene data show CDR1 as KGHSH and CDR2 as LQKENI. This CDR3 is CASSPGLAGDGYEQYF. The CDR3 region has the DNA TGTGCCAGCTCTCCTGGACTAGCGGGAGATGGCTACGAGCAGTACTTC.

This clonotype was found many times. The rearrangement joins TRBV6-5 to TRBJ1-1; D unresolved. Germline V lookup: CDR1 MNHEY, CDR2 SVGAGI. Trimming pared 0 bases from V and 2 bases from J, leaving 7 bases between. The CDR3 is 14 amino acids. The DNA for the CDR3 is TGTGCCAGCAGTTACTCGGGCTTTAACACTGAAGCTTTCTTT. Protein sequence: CASSYSGFNTEAFF.